The T cell receptor (beta chain) described here comes from a study of cytomegalovirus exposure and HLA in healthy donors. Study observations and caveats: Excluded were some V segments that proved indistinguishable, including TRBV6-2 and TRBV6-3.

The PCR ran on 60 Vbeta and 13 Jbeta primers. Assay used: immunoSEQ multiplex PCR; TCRdb lists only in-frame clones, some missing. The data contain 150,000 to 200,000 clones, about 80% of them singletons. As for this clone: The target antigen is unknown.

The V gene's germline CDR1 is MNHEY and CDR2 SVGAGI. J was trimmed by 0 bases and V by 7 bases; bases with no gene match: 8. CDR3 length: 15 residues. The V gene is TRBV6-5, the J gene TRBJ2-7; TRBD1 aligns across 8 bases. This TCR was recovered from a man in his sixties in good health and CMV-seronegative. Sequenced material: PBMCs. CDR3: CASTPGQGSSYEQYF. The CDR3 DNA reads TGTGCCAGCACCCCCGGACAGGGTAGCTCCTACGAGCAGTACTTC.